These 29 T cell receptor beta chains originate from one sample sequenced in a study of blood T cell repertoires in COVID-19. Using immunoSEQ multiplex PCR, the repertoire was profiled, and TCRdb retains in-frame clones only, with some absent. Among roughly 88,000 clones, approximately 90% were seen once, and the ten largest hold roughly 4%. Sequenced material: peripheral blood. The receptors here all came from a woman in her 50s in a cohort sampled during active COVID-19.

V usage is TRBV10-3 and J usage is TRBJ2-1; the match to TRBD2 covers 10 bases. The CDR3 runs to 15 residues. V shed 6 bases, J shed 4 bases, and the junction held 6 bases outside the gene matches. CDR1 is ENHRY and CDR2 is SYGVKD in the germline V gene. CDR3 nucleotide sequence: TGTGCCATCAGAACTAGCGGGACGACTTACAATGAGCAGTTCTTC. This encodes CAIRTSGTTYNEQFF.

This clone was detected once. V and J are TRBV11-3 and TRBJ1-6; 9 positions agree with TRBD1. The CDR3 length is 14 residues. Trimming cost V 6 bases and J 9 bases; bases outside gene matches: 6. The germline V gene encodes CDR1 SGHNT and CDR2 YENEEA. The CDR3 region is CASRATGGGSPLHF. Here the CDR3 DNA reads TGTGCCAGCAGGGCGACAGGGGGAGGTTCACCCCTCCACTTT.

The J gene is TRBJ2-7, the V gene TRBV7-2; tentatively, D is TRBD2 (6 bases). Trimming removed 3 bases at V and 1 base at J, with 7 bases between. This CDR3 is 13 amino acids long. The V gene's germline CDR1 is SGHTA and CDR2 FQGNSA. The CDR3, as DNA: TGTGCCAGCAGCTTTGGGGGGTCCTACGAGCAGTACTTC. It codes for CASSFGGSYEQYF.

The chain carries TRBV2 and TRBJ1-4; no reliable D call. V was clipped by 8 bases and J by 0 bases, with 13 bases between them. CDR3 length equals 15 residues. CDR1 and CDR2 from the germline V gene are SNHLY and FYNNEI. The CDR3 loop is CASSGSTTTNEKLFF. CDR3 bases: TGTGCCAGCTCGGGAAGCACCACAACTAATGAAAAACTGTTTTTT.

The genes are TRBV14 and TRBJ2-1, with a tentative D call TRBD2 (6 bases). V was shortened by 2 bases and J by 5 bases, with 16 bases between the two germline ends. Germline CDR1 SGHDN, CDR2 FVKESK. This CDR3 spans 16 amino acids. The CDR3 DNA reads TGTGCCAGCAGCCAACTGGGGCGGGGAGAGAACAATGAGCAGTTCTTC. This gives the protein CASSQLGRGENNEQFF.

The chain carries TRBV12-5 and TRBJ2-7; 12 nucleotides line up with TRBD2. Germline-derived CDR1 and CDR2 are LGHNT and FRNRAP. The CDR3 has 17 residues. V lost 0 bases, J lost 4 bases, and 7 bases stayed unmatched. The CDR3 is CASGLVASGRAYYEQYF. CDR3 in DNA: TGTGCTAGTGGTTTGGTTGCTAGCGGGAGGGCCTATTACGAGCAGTACTTC.

In this sample, this clone turned up once. The V and J genes are TRBV2 and TRBJ2-6; a possible D gene is TRBD2 (6 bases). Per germline, CDR1 SNHLY and CDR2 FYNNEI. This CDR3 has 16 residues. Trimming shortened V by 7 bases and J by 2 bases, and 15 bases separated the two germline ends. The CDR3 sequence: CASTPPGGTGANVLTF. The CDR3 DNA follows: TGTGCCAGCACCCCCCCCGGGGGAACTGGGGCCAACGTCCTGACTTTC.

J is TRBJ2-7 and V is TRBV16; maybe TRBD2 (6 bases). Trimming removed 0 bases at V and 5 bases at J, with 23 bases between. The CDR3 spans 18 residues. Germline V gives CDR1 KGHSY, CDR2 FQNENV. The DNA for the CDR3 is TGTGCCAGCAGCCAATCGTCGGAGCGGGCGTCGTCCATAGACGAGCAGTACTTC. This encodes CASSQSSERASSIDEQYF.

The V and J genes are TRBV5-1 and TRBJ2-2; 8 positions agree with TRBD1. V trimming: 8 bases; J trimming: 2 bases; junction bases outside the gene matches: 8. The CDR3 is 15 residues long. Per germline, CDR1 SGHRS and CDR2 YFSETQ. The CDR3 protein is CASRTGSRNTGELFF. CDR3 coding DNA: TGCGCCAGTAGGACAGGGTCGCGAAACACCGGGGAGCTGTTTTTT.

The V gene is TRBV9, the J gene TRBJ2-3; 9 bases are shared with TRBD2. The trim removed 0 bases at V and 3 bases at J, leaving 5 bases unmatched. The CDR3 has 16 residues. Germline CDR1 is SGDLS and CDR2 is YYNGEE. CDR3: CASSVEAGGWTDTQYF. The CDR3 nucleotides are TGTGCCAGCAGCGTAGAAGCGGGAGGTTGGACAGATACGCAGTATTTT.

The rearrangement uses TRBV7-8 and TRBJ2-2; TRBD1 might be the D (6 bases). Germline loops: CDR1 SGHVS, CDR2 FQNEAQ. Trimming shortened V by 0 bases and J by 1 base, and 9 bases separated the two germline ends. This CDR3 is 16 amino acids long. The CDR3 reads CASSLATTGNTGELFF. For the CDR3, the DNA is TGTGCCAGCAGCTTAGCCACGACAGGGAACACCGGGGAGCTGTTTTTT.

The rearrangement uses TRBV5-1 and TRBJ1-5, with TRBD1 identical over 7 bases. Germline-derived CDR1 and CDR2 are SGHRS and YFSETQ. V shed 0 bases, J shed 3 bases, and the junction held 6 bases outside the gene matches. The CDR3 has 16 residues. CDR3 sequence reads: CASSLGPGTANQPQHF. DNA of the CDR3: TGCGCCAGCAGCTTGGGCCCGGGGACAGCCAATCAGCCCCAGCATTTT.

This clone has a handful of counts. This chain joins TRBV5-6 and TRBJ1-3; D is undetermined. The germline V gene has CDR1 SGHDT and CDR2 YYEEEE. This CDR3 region has 12 residues. The V end lost 6 bases, the J end lost 2 bases, and 6 bases lay between the germline ends. As DNA, the CDR3 is TGTGCCAGCATCCTTCCTGGAAACACCATATATTTT. Translation gives CASILPGNTIYF.

Note on this clone: The junction does not match germline at one end; this may be a read error. This sequence joins TRBV7-9 and TRBJ2-1; D remains unclear. The CDR3 loop spans 15 amino acids. Germline V gene lookup returns CDR1 SEHNR and CDR2 FQNEAQ (reference sequence). In DNA, the CDR3 is TGTGCCAGCTTCCGATTAACAAGTTCCTTCAATGAGCAGTTCTTC. Encoded protein: CASFRLTSSFNEQFF.

The chain combines TRBV7-6 with TRBJ1-2; 9 nucleotides agree with TRBD1. The CDR3 is 15 residues long. V was clipped by 5 bases and J by 2 bases; unmatched bases: 6. Germline V gene sequence: CDR1 SGHVS, CDR2 FNYEAQ. The CDR3, as DNA: TGTGCCAGCAGCACGAACAGGGGGCCAAACTATGGCTACACCTTC. Its translation is CASSTNRGPNYGYTF.

The genes are TRBV27 and TRBJ2-7; 9 bases align to TRBD2. Germline-derived CDR1 and CDR2 are MNHEY and SMNVEV (reference sequence). The CDR3 runs 13 residues. V lost 6 bases and J lost 5; bases outside the gene matches: 5. The CDR3 reads CASSDSGSHEQYF. The DNA for the CDR3 is TGTGCCAGCAGCGATAGCGGGAGTCACGAGCAGTACTTC.

This clone was seen only a few times. The chain carries TRBV11-3 and TRBJ1-4; D is unclear. In germline, CDR1 is SGHNT, CDR2 YENEEA. This CDR3 is 16 amino acids long. V was clipped by 5 bases and J by 0 bases, with 13 bases between them. CDR3 sequence: CASSQQARSTNEKLFF. For the CDR3, the DNA is TGTGCCAGCAGCCAACAAGCGAGGTCAACTAATGAAAAACTGTTTTTT. Using reference TRBV11-3 and TRBJ1-4 for the parts outside the CDR3, the full variable domain is EAGVVQSPRYKIIEKKQPVAFWCNPISGHNTLYWYLQNLGQGPELLIRYENEEAVDDSQLPKDRFSAERLKGVDSTLKIQPAELGDSAVYLCASSQQARSTNEKLFFGSGTQLSVL.

The chain recombines TRBV19 with TRBJ2-1; 13 bases are a match to TRBD2. Trimming at V came to 8 bases and at J to 1 base, leaving 14 bases not matched to a gene. The germline V gene encodes CDR1 LNHDA and CDR2 SQIVND (reference sequence). The CDR3 sequence is 19 residues long. Here the CDR3 DNA reads TGTGCCAGTCATCCCTTCGGACTAGCGGGAGTTAGGTCCTACAATGAGCAGTTCTTC. Its protein product is CASHPFGLAGVRSYNEQFF.

The chain combines TRBV24-1 with TRBJ2-3, with D unclear. The length of the CDR3 is 11 residues. In germline, CDR1 is KGHDR, CDR2 SFDVKD. Trimming cost V 6 bases and J 12 bases, with 12 bases left between them. The CDR3 protein is CATSSSYSQYF. CDR3 DNA sequence: TGTGCCACCAGTTCCAGCTACAGCCAGTATTTT.

The rearrangement uses TRBV3-1 (or the pseudogene TRBV3-2) and TRBJ1-2; D might be TRBD1 (5 bases). Germline lookup yields CDR1 LGHDT and CDR2 YNNKEL (reference sequence). The CDR3 runs 14 residues. Trimming took off 6 bases at V and 3 bases at J, with 14 bases between the two ends. DNA of the CDR3: TGTGCCAGCAGACCGGACACCACGGACTATGGCTACACCTTC. It encodes CASRPDTTDYGYTF.

V and J are TRBV18 and TRBJ2-4; perhaps TRBD1 as D (5 bases). The V end lost 2 bases, the J end lost 6 bases, and 8 bases lay between the germline ends. Germline CDR1 is KGHSH and CDR2 is LQKENI. The CDR3 is made up of 13 amino acids. CDR3 bases: TGTGCCAGCTCACCAAATGACAGAAACATTCAGTACTTC. Protein sequence: CASSPNDRNIQYF. Supplemented by reference TRBV18 and TRBJ2-4, the full variable domain reads NAGVMQNPRHLVRRRGQEARLRCSPMKGHSHVYWYRQLPEEGLKFMVYLQKENIIDESGMPKERFSAEFPKEGPSILRIQQVVRGDSAAYFCASSPNDRNIQYFGAGTRLSVL.

The rearrangement links TRBV27 to TRBJ1-5; 7 bases align to TRBD1. The ends lost 8 bases at V and 6 bases at J; junction bases unmatched: 7. The CDR3 loop spans 13 amino acids. Germline assignment: CDR1 MNHEY and CDR2 SMNVEV (reference sequence). The CDR3 loop is CASRDREGQPQHF. In DNA, the CDR3 is TGTGCCAGCCGAGACAGGGAAGGTCAGCCCCAGCATTTT.

This sequence joins TRBV5-1 and TRBJ2-7; 13 nucleotides line up with TRBD2. Per the germline V gene, CDR1 is SGHRS and CDR2 is YFSETQ. The CDR3 loop spans 16 amino acids. V shed 4 bases and J 2 bases; nucleotides not matched to a gene: 6. CDR3 protein: CASSPGGTSGTYEQYF. Here the CDR3 DNA reads TGCGCCAGCAGCCCGGGCGGGACTAGCGGGACCTACGAGCAGTACTTC.

This chain links TRBV4-1 with TRBJ2-3; 13 bases agree with TRBD2. From germline, CDR1 is MGHRA and CDR2 YSYEKL. V was pared by 0 bases and J by 5 bases, with 17 bases of the junction left unmatched. The CDR3 length is 21 residues. This chain's CDR3 is CASSQDRATSGRAGFIDTQYF. CDR3 sequence (DNA): TGCGCCAGCAGCCAAGATCGGGCAACTAGCGGGAGGGCAGGGTTCATAGATACGCAGTATTTT.

The chain has TRBV11-2 and TRBJ2-7, with D maybe TRBD1 (7 bases). The germline CDR1 and CDR2 sequences are SGHAT and FQNNGV. Trimming took 4 bases from V and 0 from J, leaving 16 bases between them. The CDR3 length is 16 residues. The DNA of the CDR3 is TGTGCCAGCAGCTCAGGGGGGACAAAAAGCTCCTACGAGCAGTACTTC. It encodes CASSSGGTKSSYEQYF. Complete variable domain (other parts from reference TRBV11-2 and TRBJ2-7): EAGVAQSPRYKIIEKRQSVAFWCNPISGHATLYWYQQILGQGPKLLIQFQNNGVVDDSQLPKDRFSAERLKGVDSTLKIQPAKLEDSAVYLCASSSGGTKSSYEQYFGPGTRLTVT.

The chain joins TRBV19 to TRBJ2-7; D may be TRBD1 (5 bases). With 1 base removed from V and 1 base from J, the gap between germline ends came to 11 bases. Germline lookup yields CDR1 LNHDA and CDR2 SQIVND (reference sequence). There are 15 residues in the CDR3. The CDR3 nucleotides are TGTGCCAGTAGTATAGTCGGGCAGGGATCCTACGAGCAGTACTTC. Its protein product is CASSIVGQGSYEQYF. The variable domain in full, with the rest retrieved from reference TRBV19 and TRBJ2-7, is DGGITQSPKYLFRKEGQNVTLSCEQNLNHDAMYWYRQDPGQGLRLIYYSQIVNDFQKGDIAEGYSVSREKKESFPLTVTSAQKNPTAFYLCASSIVGQGSYEQYFGPGTRLTVT.

The chain couples TRBV6-2 or TRBV6-3 to TRBJ2-1; D is perhaps TRBD2 (6 bases). The CDR3 totals 16 residues. Germline CDR1 and CDR2: MNHEY and SVGEGT. V lost 5 bases, J lost 9 bases, and 23 bases lay in between. The CDR3 spells CASSPPWRGFLSEQFF. The CDR3 nucleotides are TGTGCCAGCAGTCCCCCTTGGCGGGGATTTTTATCTGAGCAGTTCTTC.

This chain links TRBV6-4 with TRBJ2-1; 7 positions match TRBD2. Germline V lookup: CDR1 MRHNA, CDR2 SNTAGT. The J segment lost 6 bases and the V segment lost 4 bases, leaving 3 bases of the junction unmatched. The CDR3 length is 13 residues. CDR3 nucleotides: TGTGCCAGCAGTGTGCGGGAGAGCAATGAGCAGTTCTTC. Its protein product is CASSVRESNEQFF.

This rearrangement joins TRBV6-2 or TRBV6-3 to TRBJ2-3, with 9 bases matching TRBD2. V shed 6 bases and J 2 bases; nucleotides not matched to a gene: 12. Germline CDR1 reads MNHEY; CDR2 reads SVGEGT. CDR3 size: 17 residues. CDR3 amino acids: CASSISSSGETTDTQYF. CDR3 nucleotide sequence: TGTGCCAGCAGCATCTCCTCTAGCGGGGAAACCACAGATACGCAGTATTTT.